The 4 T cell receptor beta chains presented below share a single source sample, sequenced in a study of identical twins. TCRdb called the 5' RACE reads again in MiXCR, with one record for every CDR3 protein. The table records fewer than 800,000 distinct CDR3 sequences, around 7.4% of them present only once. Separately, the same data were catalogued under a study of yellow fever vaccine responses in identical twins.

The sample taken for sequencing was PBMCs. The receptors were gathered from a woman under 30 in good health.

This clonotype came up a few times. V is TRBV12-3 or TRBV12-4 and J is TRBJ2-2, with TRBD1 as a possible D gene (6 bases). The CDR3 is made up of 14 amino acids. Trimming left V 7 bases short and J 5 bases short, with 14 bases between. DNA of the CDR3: TGTGCCAGCACCCCACAGGGTTTTACCGGGGAGCTGTTTTTT. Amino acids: CASTPQGFTGELFF.

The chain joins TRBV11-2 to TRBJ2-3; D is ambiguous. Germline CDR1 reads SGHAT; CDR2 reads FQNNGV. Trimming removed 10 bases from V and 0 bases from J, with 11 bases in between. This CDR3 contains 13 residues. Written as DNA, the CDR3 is TGTGCCACGCGCCTCCAGAGCACAGATACGCAGTATTTT. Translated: CATRLQSTDTQYF.

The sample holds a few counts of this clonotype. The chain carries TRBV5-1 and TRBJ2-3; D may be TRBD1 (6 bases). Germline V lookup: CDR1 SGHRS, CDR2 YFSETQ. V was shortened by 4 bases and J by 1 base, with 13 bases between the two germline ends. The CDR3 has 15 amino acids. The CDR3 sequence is CASSPVKGGTDTQYF. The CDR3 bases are TGCGCCAGCAGCCCGGTCAAGGGGGGCACAGATACGCAGTATTTT. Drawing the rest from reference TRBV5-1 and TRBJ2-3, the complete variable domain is KAGVTQTPRYLIKTRGQQVTLSCSPISGHRSVSWYQQTPGQGLQFLFEYFSETQRNKGNFPGRFSGRQFSNSRSEMNVSTLELGDSALYLCASSPVKGGTDTQYFGPGTRLTVL.

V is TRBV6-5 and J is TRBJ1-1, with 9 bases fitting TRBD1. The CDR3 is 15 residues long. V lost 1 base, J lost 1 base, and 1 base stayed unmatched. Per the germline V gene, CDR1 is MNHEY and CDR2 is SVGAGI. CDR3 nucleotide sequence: TGTGCCAGCAGTTACTTGGGACAGGGGAACACTGAAGCTTTCTTT. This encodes CASSYLGQGNTEAFF.